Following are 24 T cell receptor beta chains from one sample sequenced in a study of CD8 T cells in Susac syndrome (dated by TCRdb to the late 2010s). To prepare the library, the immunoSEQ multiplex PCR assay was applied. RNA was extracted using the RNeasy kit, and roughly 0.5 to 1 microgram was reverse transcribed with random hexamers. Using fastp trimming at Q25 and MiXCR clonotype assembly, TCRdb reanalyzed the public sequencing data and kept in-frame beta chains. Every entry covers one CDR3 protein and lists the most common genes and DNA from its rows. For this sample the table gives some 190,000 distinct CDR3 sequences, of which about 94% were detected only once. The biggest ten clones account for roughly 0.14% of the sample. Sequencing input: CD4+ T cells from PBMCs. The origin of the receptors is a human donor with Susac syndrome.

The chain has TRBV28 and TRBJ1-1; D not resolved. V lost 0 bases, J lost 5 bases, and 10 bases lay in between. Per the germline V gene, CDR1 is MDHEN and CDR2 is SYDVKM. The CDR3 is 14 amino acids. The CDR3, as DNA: TGTGCCAGCAGTTTATGGTCGGCGGAGACTGAAGCTTTCTTT. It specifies CASSLWSAETEAFF.

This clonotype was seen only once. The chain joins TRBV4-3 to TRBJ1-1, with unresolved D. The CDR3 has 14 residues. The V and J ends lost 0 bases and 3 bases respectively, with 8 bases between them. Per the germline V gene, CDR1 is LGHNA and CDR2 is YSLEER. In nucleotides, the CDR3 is TGCGCCAGCAGCCAAGATCGGGGAGACACTGAAGCTTTCTTT. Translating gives CASSQDRGDTEAFF.

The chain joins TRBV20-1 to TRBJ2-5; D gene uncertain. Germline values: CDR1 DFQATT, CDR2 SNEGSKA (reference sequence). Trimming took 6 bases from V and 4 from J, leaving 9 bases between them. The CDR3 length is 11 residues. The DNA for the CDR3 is TGCAGTGCAGCAGCCGCAGAGACCCAGTACTTC. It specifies CSAAAAETQYF.

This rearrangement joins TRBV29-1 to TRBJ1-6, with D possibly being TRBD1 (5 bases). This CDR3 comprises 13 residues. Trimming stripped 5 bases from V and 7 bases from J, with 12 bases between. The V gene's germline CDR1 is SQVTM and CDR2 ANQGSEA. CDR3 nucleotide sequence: TGCAGCGTTAGGGACGGCGAAAATTCACCCCTCCACTTT. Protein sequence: CSVRDGENSPLHF.

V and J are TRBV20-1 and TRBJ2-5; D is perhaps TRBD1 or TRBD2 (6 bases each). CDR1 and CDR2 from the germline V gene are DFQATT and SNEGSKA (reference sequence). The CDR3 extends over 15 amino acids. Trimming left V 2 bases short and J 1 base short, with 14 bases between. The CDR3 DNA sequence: TGCAGTGCTAGATCGGCCTCGGGGGCCCAAGAGACCCAGTACTTC. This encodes CSARSASGAQETQYF.

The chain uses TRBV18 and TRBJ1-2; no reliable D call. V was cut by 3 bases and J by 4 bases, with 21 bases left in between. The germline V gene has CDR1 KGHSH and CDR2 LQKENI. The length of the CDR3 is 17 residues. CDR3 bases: TGTGCCAGCTCACCCACAGACGGTCGCCCAGGAGCCTATGGCTACACCTTC. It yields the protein CASSPTDGRPGAYGYTF.

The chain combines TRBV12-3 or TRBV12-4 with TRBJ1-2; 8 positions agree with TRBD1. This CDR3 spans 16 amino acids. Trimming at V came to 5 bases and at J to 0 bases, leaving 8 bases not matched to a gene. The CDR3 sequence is CASSPGQGGTNYGYTF. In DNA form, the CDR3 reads TGTGCCAGCAGTCCCGGACAGGGAGGGACTAACTATGGCTACACCTTC.

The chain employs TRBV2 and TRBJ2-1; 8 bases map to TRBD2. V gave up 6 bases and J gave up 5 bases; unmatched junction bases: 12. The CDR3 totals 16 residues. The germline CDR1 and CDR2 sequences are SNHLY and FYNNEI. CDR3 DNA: TGTGCCAGCAGCGCGAGACTAGCGACGGGGCACAATGAGCAGTTCTTC. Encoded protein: CASSARLATGHNEQFF.

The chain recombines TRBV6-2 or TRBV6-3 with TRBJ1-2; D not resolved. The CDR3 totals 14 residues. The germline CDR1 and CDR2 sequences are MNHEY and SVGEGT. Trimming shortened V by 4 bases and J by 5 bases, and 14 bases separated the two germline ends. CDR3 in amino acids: CASSFPTSLYGYTF. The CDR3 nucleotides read TGTGCCAGCAGTTTCCCGACTTCTCTATATGGCTACACCTTC.

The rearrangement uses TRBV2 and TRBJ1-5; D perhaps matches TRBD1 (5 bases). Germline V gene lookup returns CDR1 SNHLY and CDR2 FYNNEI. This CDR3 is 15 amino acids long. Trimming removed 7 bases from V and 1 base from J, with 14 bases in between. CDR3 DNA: TGTGCCAGCAAGTTGGGCAGGGCAAGCAATCAGCCCCAGCATTTT. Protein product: CASKLGRASNQPQHF.

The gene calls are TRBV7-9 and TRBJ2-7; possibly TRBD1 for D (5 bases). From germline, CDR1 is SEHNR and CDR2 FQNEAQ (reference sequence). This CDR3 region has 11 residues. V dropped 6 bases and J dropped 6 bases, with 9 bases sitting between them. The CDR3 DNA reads TGTGCCAGCAGGCTTCAGGGCGAGCAGTACTTC. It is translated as CASRLQGEQYF.

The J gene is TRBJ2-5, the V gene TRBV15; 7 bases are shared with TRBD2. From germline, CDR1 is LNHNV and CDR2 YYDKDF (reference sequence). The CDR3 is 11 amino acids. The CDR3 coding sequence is TGTGCAACCGCGGGAGAAGAGACCCAGTACTTC. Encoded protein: CATAGEETQYF.

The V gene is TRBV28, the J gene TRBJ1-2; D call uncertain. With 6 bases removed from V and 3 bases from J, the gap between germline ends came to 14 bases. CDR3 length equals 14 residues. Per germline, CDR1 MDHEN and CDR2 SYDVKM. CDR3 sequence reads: CASRIPVSDYGYTF. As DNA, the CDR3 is TGTGCCAGCAGGATACCTGTTTCGGACTATGGCTACACCTTC.

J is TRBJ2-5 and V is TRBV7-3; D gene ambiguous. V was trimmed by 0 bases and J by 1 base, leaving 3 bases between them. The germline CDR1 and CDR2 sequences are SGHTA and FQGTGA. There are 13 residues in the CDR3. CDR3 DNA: TGTGCCAGCAGCTTAACACCCCAAGAGACCCAGTACTTC. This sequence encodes CASSLTPQETQYF.

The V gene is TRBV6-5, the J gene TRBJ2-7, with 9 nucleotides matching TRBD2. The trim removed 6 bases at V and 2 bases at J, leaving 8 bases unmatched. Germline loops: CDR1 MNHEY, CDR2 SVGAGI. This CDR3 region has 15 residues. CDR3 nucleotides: TGTGCCAGCAGCCGACCTAGCGGGGCCCCCTACGAGCAGTACTTC. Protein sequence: CASSRPSGAPYEQYF.

CDR3 DNA: TGTGCCATCAGTGAGTCGTGGGGTCAGGGAGCAAATGAGCAGTTCTTC. Its translation: CAISESWGQGANEQFF. V gene TRBV10-3 combines with J gene TRBJ2-1; D is possibly TRBD1 or TRBD2 (5 bases each). This CDR3 comprises 16 residues. V was clipped by 0 bases and J by 7 bases, with 16 bases between them. Germline V CDR1 and CDR2: ENHRY, SYGVKD.

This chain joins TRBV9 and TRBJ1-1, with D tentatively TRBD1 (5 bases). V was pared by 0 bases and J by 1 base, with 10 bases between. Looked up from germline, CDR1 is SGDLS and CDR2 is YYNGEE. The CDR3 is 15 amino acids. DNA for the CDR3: TGTGCCAGCAGCGTAGAGGGACTCTGGAACACTGAAGCTTTCTTT. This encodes CASSVEGLWNTEAFF.

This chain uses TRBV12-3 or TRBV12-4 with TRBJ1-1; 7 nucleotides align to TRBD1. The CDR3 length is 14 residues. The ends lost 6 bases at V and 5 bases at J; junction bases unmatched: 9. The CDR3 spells CASSEHRGRTEAFF. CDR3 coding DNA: TGTGCCAGCAGCGAGCACAGGGGCAGAACTGAAGCTTTCTTT.

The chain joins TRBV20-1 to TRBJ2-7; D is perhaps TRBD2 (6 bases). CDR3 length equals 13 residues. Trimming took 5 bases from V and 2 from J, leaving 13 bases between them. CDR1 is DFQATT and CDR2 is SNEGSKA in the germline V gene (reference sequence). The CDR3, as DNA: TGCAGTGCTTCCCTACTAGCTACCTACGAGCAGTACTTC. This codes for CSASLLATYEQYF.

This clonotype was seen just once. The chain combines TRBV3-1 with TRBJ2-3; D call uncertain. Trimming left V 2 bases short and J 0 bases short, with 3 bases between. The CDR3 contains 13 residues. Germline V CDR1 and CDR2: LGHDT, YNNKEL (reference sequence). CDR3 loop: CASSQQSTDTQYF. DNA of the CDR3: TGTGCCAGCAGCCAACAAAGCACAGATACGCAGTATTTT.

The CDR3 DNA is TGTGCCAGCAGCGATATCGGGTCAGGGGTGCATACGCAGTATTTT. It translates to CASSDIGSGVHTQYF. The chain has TRBV7-3 and TRBJ2-3, with a possible D match to TRBD1 (6 bases). This CDR3 contains 15 residues. The V end lost 5 bases, the J end lost 7 bases, and 19 bases lay between the germline ends. Germline CDR1 is SGHTA and CDR2 is FQGTGA.

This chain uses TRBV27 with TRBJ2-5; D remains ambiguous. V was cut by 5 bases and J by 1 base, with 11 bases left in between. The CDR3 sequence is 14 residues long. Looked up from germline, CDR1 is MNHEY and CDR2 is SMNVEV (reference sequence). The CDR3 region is CASSMRRLQETQYF. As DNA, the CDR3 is TGTGCCAGCAGTATGAGAAGGCTCCAAGAGACCCAGTACTTC.

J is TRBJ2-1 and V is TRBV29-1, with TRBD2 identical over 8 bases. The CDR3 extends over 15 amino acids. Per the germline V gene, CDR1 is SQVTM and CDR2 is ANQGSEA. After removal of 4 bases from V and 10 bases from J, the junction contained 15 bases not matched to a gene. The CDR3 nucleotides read TGCAGCGTTGGACCGGGACTAGTGAAGTCTCAGGAGCAGTTCTTC. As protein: CSVGPGLVKSQEQFF.

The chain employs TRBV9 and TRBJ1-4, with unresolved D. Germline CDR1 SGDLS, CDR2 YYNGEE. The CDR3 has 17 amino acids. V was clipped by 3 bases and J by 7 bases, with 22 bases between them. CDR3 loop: CASSGTRSPLGGEKLFF. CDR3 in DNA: TGTGCCAGCAGCGGAACCCGTAGTCCGCTGGGCGGTGAAAAACTGTTTTTT.